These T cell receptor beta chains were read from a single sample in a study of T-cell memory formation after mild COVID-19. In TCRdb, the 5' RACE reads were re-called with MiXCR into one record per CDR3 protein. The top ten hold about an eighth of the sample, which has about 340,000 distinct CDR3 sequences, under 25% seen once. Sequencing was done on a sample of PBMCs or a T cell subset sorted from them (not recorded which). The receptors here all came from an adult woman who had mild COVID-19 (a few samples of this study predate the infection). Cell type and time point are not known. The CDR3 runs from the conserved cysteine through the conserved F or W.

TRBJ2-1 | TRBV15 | CATSRTGTGPYNEQFF
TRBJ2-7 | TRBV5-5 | CASSLVALTYEQYF
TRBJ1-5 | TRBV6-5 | CASSYHPPDREGTSYSNQPQHF
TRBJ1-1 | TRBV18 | CASSPRGIMNTEAFF
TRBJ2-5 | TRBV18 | CASSPQRAQETQYF
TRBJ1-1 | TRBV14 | CASRLEGRTEAFF
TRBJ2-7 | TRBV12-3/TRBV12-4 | CASSLTLRYEQYF
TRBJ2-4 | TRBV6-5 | CASSSGTSGSRGIQYF
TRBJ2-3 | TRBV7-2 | CASSQMGYRTDTQYF
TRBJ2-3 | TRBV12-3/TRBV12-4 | CASSFYPGTDTQYF
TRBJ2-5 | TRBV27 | CASSLDHGTSGKRGETQYF
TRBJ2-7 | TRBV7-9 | CASRPAGAYEQYF
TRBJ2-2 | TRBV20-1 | CSARVGQGAGELFF
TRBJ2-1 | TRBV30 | CACQQDRSAREQFF
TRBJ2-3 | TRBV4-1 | CASSQDSWGLDTQYF
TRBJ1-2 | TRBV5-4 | CASSLVTRGEGNYGYTF
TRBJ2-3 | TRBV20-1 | CSASLDGGDFTDTQYF
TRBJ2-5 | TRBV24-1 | CATSDPSLGTGGTQYF
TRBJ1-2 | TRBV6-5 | CASSYGRGWEGYTF
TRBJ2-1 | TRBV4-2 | CASSQEPSLYNEQFF
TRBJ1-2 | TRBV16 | CASSQSVTAFGYTF
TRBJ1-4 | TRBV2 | CASSEGVTGMVTNEKLFF
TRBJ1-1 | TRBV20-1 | CSALLAGRLTEAFF
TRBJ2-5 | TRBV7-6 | CASSRSEETQYF
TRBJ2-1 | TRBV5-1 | CASSPYRAVEYNEQFF
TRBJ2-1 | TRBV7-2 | CASSLTVEGDEQFF
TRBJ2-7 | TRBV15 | CATSRDSMVEQYF
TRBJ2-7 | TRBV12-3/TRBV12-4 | CASSFRGGNEQYF
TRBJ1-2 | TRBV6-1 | CASSEAGLGNYGYTF
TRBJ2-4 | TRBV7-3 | CASSPGPAGAKNIQYF
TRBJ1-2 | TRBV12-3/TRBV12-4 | CASITLRAKGNYGYTF
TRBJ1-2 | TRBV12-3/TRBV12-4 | CASRPNRVGGYTF
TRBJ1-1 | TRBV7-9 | CASSPRPGWDTEAFF
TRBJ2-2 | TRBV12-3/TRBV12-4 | CASNIYTGGTGELFF
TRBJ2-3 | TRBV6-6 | CASSFVGDTQYF
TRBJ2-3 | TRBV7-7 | CASSLRRGGTDTQYF
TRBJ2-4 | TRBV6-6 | CASEDARVDIQYF
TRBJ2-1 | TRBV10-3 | CAISPAFGTSVHNEQFF
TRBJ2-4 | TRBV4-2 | CASSRVAKNIQYF
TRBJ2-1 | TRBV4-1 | CASSGGGLYNEQFF
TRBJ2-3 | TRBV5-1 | CASSLVAGSTDTQYF